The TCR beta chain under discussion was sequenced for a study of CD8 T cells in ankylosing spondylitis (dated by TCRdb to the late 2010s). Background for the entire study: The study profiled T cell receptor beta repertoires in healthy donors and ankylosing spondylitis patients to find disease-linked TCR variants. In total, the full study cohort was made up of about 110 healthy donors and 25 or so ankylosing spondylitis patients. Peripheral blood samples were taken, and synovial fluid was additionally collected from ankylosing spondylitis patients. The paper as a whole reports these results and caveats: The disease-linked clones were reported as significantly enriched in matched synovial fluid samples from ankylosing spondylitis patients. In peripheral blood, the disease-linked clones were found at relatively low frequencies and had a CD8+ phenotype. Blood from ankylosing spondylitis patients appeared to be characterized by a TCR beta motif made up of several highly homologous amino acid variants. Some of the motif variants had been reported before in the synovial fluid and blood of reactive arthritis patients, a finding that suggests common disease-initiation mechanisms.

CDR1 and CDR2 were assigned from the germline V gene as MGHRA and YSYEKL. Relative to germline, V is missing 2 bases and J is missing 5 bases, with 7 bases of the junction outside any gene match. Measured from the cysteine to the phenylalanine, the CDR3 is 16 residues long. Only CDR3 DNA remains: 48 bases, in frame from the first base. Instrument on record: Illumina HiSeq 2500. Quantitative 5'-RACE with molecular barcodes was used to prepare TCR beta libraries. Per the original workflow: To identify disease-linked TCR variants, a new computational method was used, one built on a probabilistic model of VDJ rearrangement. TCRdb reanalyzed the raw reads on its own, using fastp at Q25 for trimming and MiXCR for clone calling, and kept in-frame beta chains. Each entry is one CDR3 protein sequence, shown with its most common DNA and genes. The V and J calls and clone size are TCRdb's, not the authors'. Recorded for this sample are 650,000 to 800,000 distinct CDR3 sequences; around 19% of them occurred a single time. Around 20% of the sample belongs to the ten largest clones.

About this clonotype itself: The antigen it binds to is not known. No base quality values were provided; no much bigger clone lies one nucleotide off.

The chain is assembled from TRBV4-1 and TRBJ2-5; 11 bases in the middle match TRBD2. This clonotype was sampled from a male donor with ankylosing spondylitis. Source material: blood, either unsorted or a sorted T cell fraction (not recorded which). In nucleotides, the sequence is TGCGCCAGCAGCCAAACTAGCGGGGGCAGGGTCGAGACCCAGTACTTC. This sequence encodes CASSQTSGGRVETQYF.